This T cell receptor beta chain was retrieved from a study of cytotoxic CD8 clonotypes in ibrutinib-treated CLL. Overall study: The patients comprised approximately ten relapsed/refractory and 15 treatment-naive cases, about 18 IGHV unmutated. Collecting the response samples happened after a median 12 months of treatment, with a range of 6 to 36. Samples had a mean of 255,043 productive templates and approximately 90,000 productive rearrangements. Study-wide results and limits: Clonality went up at ibrutinib response and then declined back toward baseline at progression.

The method was immunoSEQ multiplex PCR; TCRdb's version includes in-frame clones alone and lacks a portion of them. The data hold tens of thousands of clones, with 54% observed a single time. Turning to this clone: Its antigen is undetermined.

In germline, CDR1 is SGHDT, CDR2 YYEEEE. The V gene lost 2 bases and the J gene lost 7 bases, with 10 bases spanning the gap. The CDR3 spans 14 residues. This receptor was identified in a human donor with chronic lymphocytic leukemia. The sequenced sample was PBMCs, obtained at disease progression, from a patient treated with ibrutinib. This sequence joins TRBV5-6 and TRBJ1-6, with D uncertain. The CDR3 DNA reads TGTGCCAGCAGCTTTGACGTCCTGAATTCACCCCTCCACTTT. It specifies CASSFDVLNSPLHF. The full variable domain, with the rest looked up from reference TRBV5-6 and TRBJ1-6, is DAGVTQSPTHLIKTRGQQVTLRCSPKSGHDTVSWYQQALGQGPQFIFQYYEEEERQRGNFPDRFSGHQFPNYSSELNVNALLLGDSALYLCASSFDVLNSPLHFGNGTRLTVT.